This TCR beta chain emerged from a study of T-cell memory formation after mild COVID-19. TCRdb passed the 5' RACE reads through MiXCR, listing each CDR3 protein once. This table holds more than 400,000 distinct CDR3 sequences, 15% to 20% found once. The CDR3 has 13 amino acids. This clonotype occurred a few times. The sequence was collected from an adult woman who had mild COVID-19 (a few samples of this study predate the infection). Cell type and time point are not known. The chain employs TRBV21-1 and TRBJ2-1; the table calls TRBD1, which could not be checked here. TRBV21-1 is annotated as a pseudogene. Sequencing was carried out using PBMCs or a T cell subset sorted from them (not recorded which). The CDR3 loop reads CASSGRTGGEKFF. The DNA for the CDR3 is TGTGCCAGCAGCGGCCGGACAGGGGGCGAAAAGTTCTTC.